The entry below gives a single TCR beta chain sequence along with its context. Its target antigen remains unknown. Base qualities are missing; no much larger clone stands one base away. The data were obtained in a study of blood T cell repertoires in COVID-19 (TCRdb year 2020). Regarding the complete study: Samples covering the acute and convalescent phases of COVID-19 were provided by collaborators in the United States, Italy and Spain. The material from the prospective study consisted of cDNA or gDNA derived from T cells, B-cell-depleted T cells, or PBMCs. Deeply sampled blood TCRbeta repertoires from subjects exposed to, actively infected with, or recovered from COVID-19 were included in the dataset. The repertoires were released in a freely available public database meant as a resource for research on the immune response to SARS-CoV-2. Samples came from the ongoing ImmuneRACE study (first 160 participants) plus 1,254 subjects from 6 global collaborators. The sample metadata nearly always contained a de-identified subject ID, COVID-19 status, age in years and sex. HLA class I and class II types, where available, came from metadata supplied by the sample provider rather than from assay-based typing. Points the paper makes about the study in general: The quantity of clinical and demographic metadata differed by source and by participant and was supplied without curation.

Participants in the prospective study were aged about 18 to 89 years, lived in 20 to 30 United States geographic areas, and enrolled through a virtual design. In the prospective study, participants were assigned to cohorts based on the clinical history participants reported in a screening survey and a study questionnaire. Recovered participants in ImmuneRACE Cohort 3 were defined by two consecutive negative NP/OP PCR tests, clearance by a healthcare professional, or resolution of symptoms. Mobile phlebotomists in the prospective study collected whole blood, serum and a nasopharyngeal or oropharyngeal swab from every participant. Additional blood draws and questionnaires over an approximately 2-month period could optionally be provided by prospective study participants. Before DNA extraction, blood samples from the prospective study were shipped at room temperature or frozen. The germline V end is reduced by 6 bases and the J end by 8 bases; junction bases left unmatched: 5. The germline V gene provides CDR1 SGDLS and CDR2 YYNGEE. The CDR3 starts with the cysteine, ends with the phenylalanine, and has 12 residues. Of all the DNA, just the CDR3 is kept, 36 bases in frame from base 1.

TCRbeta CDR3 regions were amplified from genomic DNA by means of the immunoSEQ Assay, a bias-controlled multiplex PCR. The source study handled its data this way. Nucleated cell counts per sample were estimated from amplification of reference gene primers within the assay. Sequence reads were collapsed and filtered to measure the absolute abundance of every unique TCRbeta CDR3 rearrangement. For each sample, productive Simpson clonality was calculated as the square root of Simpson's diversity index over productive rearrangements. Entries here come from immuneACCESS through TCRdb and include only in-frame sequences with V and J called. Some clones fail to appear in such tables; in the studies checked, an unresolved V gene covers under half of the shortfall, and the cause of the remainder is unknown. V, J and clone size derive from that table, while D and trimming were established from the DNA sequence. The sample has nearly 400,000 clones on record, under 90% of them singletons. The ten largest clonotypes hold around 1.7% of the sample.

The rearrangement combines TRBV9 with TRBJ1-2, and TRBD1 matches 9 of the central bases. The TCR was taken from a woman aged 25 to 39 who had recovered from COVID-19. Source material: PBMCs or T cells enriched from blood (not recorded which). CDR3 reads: CASTRTGEGYTF. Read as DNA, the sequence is TGTGCCAGCACTCGGACAGGGGAAGGCTACACCTTC.